This TCR beta chain was documented in a study of T cells in Graves' hyperthyroidism and ophthalmopathy. About the research overall: Initial diagnosis, before any treatment, was when peripheral blood was collected. General observations from the study: Most thyroid clonotypes with frequency above 0.001 were detected in blood.

TCR beta CDR3 region amplification was performed from RNA transcripts. HTBI primers drove first-round RT-PCR of the TCR CDR3. TCRdb reanalysed the multiplex PCR reads using MiXCR and keeps one entry per CDR3 protein. The sample records approximately 740,000 distinct CDR3 sequences, approximately 15% being singletons. This clonotype was seen many times. Its specificity is not known. The study excluded patients with uncontrolled infection, other autoimmune disease, pregnancy or lactation. Source material for PBMCs was roughly 10 ml fresh peripheral blood. The CDR3 spans 15 residues. Per germline, CDR1 SGHDN and CDR2 FVKESK. The trim removed 3 bases at V and 4 bases at J, leaving 5 bases unmatched.

Material: blood. The V call is TRBV14, the J call TRBJ2-3, with TRBD2 identical over 9 bases. The sequence was obtained from a woman under 30 with Graves' hyperthyroidism. The CDR3 DNA reads as TGTGCCAGCAGCCAGGAGGGACTAGCTCCAGATACGCAGTATTTT. Translated: CASSQEGLAPDTQYF. Drawing the rest from reference TRBV14 and TRBJ2-3, the complete variable domain is EAGVTQFPSHSVIEKGQTVTLRCDPISGHDNLYWYRRVMGKEIKFLLHFVKESKQDESGMPNNRFLAERTGGTYSTLKVQPAELEDSGVYFCASSQEGLAPDTQYFGPGTRLTVL.